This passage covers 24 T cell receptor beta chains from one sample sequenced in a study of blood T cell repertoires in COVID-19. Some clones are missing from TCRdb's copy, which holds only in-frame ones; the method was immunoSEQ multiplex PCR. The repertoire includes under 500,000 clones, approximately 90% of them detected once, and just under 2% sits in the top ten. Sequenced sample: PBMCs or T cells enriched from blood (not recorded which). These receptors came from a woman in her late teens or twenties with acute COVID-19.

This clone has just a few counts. The CDR3 DNA sequence: TGTGCCAGCAGTGAAGATGTCTCGCCCCAGCATTTT. It specifies CASSEDVSPQHF. The J gene is TRBJ1-5, the V gene TRBV6-1; D is unresolved. This CDR3 has 12 residues. Germline V gene data show CDR1 as MNHNS and CDR2 as SASEGT. V gave up 1 base and J gave up 9 bases, with 7 bases separating them.

CDR3 DNA sequence: TGTGCCATCAGTGGGGTTCAGGGGTTGGGTACTGAAGCTTTCTTT. Encoded protein: CAISGVQGLGTEAFF. This chain joins TRBV10-3 and TRBJ1-1; perhaps TRBD1 as D (6 bases). Trimming pared 4 bases from V and 5 bases from J, leaving 17 bases between. CDR1 and CDR2 from the germline V gene are ENHRY and SYGVKD. This CDR3 region has 15 residues.

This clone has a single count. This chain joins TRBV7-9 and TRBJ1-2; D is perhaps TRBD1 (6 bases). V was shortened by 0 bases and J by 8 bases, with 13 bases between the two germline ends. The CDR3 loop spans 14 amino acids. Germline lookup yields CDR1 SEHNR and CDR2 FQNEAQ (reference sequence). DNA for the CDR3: TGTGCCAGCAGCTTAGCGCCCCAGGGGCGAGGCTACACCTTC. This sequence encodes CASSLAPQGRGYTF.

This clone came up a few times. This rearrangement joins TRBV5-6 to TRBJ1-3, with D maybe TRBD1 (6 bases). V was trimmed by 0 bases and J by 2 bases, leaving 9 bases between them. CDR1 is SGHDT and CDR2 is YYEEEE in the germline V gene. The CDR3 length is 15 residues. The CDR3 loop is CASSLAWGPGNTIYF. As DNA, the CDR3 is TGTGCCAGCAGCTTGGCCTGGGGGCCTGGAAACACCATATATTTT. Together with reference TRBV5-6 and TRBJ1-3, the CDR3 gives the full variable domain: DAGVTQSPTHLIKTRGQQVTLRCSPKSGHDTVSWYQQALGQGPQFIFQYYEEEERQRGNFPDRFSGHQFPNYSSELNVNALLLGDSALYLCASSLAWGPGNTIYFGEGSWLTVV.

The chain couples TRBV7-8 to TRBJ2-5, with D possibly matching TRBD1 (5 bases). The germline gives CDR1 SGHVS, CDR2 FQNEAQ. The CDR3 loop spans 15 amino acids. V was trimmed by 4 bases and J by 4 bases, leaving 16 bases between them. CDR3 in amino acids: CASSSYLGAGETQYF. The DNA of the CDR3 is TGTGCCAGCAGCTCCTATCTAGGGGCAGGAGAGACCCAGTACTTC.

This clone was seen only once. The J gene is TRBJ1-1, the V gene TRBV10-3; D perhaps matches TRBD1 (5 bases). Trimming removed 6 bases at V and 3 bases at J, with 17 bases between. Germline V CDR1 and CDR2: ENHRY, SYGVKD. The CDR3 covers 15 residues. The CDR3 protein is CAIRGGHMKDTEAFF. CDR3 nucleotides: TGTGCCATCAGGGGAGGACATATGAAAGACACTGAAGCTTTCTTT.

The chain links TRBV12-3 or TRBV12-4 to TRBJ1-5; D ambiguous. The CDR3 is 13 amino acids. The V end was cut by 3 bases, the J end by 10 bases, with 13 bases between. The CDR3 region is CASSFATYEPQHF. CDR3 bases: TGTGCCAGCAGTTTCGCCACCTATGAACCCCAGCATTTT.

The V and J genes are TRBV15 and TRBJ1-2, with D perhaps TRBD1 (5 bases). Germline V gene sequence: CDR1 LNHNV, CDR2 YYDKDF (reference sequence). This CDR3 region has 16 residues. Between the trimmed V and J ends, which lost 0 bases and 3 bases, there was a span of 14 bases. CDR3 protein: CATSRDLMGGDYGYTF. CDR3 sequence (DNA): TGTGCCACCAGCAGAGATCTAATGGGGGGAGACTATGGCTACACCTTC.

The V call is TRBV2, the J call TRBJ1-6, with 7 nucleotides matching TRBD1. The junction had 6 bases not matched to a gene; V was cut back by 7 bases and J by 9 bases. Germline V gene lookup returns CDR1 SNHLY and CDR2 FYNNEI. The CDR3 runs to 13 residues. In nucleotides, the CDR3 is TGTGCCAGCACCTCGGGACAGTCTTCACCCCTCCACTTT. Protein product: CASTSGQSSPLHF.

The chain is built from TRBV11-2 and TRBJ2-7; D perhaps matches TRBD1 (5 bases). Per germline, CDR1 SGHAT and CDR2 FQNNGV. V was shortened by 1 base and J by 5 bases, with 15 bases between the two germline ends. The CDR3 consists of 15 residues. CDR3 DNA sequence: TGTGCCAGCAGCTTAGTGTCCCAGGGAATCCACGAGCAGTACTTC. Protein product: CASSLVSQGIHEQYF.

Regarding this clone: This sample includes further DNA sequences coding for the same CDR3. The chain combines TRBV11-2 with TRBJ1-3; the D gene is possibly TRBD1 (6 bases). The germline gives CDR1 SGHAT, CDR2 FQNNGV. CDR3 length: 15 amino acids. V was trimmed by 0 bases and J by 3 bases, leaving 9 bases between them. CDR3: CASSLDGGFGNTIYF. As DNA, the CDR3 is TGTGCCAGCAGCTTAGATGGGGGCTTTGGAAACACCATATATTTT.

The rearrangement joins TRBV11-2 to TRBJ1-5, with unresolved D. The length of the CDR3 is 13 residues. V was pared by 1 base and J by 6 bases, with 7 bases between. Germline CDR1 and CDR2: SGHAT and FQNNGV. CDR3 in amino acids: CASSLGAGQPQHF. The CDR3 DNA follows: TGTGCCAGCAGCTTAGGAGCGGGTCAGCCCCAGCATTTT.

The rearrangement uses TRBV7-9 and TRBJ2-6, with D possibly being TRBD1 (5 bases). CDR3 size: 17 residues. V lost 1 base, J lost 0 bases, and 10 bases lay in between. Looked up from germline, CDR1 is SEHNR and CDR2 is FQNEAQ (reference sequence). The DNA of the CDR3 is TGTGCCAGCAGCTTAGGGCAGGGTGGCTCTGGGGCCAACGTCCTGACTTTC. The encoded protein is CASSLGQGGSGANVLTF.

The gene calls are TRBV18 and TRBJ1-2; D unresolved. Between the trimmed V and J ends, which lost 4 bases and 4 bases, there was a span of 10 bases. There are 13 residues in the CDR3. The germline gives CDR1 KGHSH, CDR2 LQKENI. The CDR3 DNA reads TGTGCCAGCTCACGCGTCGGACTCTATGGCTACACCTTC. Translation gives CASSRVGLYGYTF. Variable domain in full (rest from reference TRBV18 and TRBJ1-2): NAGVMQNPRHLVRRRGQEARLRCSPMKGHSHVYWYRQLPEEGLKFMVYLQKENIIDESGMPKERFSAEFPKEGPSILRIQQVVRGDSAAYFCASSRVGLYGYTFGSGTRLTVV.

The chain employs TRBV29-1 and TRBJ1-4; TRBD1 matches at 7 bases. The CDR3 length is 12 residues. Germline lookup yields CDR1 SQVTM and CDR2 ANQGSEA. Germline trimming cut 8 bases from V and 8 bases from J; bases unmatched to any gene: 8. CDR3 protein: CSTWDSPEKLFF. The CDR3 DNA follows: TGCAGCACCTGGGACAGCCCCGAAAAACTGTTTTTT.

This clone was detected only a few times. The CDR3 region has the DNA TGTGCCAGCTCACCCGCGGGGCAGAACACTGAAGCTTTCTTT. This encodes CASSPAGQNTEAFF. The V call is TRBV18, the J call TRBJ1-1; D possibly corresponds to TRBD1 (5 bases). V dropped 3 bases and J dropped 1 base, with 9 bases sitting between them. CDR1 and CDR2 from the germline V gene are KGHSH and LQKENI. The CDR3 consists of 14 residues.

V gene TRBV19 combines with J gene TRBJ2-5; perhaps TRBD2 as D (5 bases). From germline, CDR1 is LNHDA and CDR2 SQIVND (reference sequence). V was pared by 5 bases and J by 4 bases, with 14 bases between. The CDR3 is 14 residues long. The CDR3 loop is CASSWAGQRETQYF. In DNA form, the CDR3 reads TGTGCCAGTAGTTGGGCGGGTCAAAGAGAGACCCAGTACTTC.

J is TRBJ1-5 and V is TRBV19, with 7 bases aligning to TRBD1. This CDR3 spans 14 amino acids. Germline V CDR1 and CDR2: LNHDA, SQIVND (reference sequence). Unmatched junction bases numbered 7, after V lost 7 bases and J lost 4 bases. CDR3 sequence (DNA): TGTGCCAGTAACCGACAGGGAATAAATCAGCCCCAGCATTTT. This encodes CASNRQGINQPQHF.

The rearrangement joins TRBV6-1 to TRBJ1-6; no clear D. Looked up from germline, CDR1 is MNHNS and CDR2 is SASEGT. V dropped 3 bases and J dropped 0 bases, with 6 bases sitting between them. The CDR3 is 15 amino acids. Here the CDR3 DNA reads TGTGCCAGCAGTGACGGTAGCTCCTATAATTCACCCCTCCACTTT. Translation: CASSDGSSYNSPLHF.

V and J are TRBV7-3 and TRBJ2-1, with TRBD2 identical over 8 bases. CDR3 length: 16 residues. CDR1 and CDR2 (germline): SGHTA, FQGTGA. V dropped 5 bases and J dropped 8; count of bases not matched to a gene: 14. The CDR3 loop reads CASSPTAGGKRDEQFF. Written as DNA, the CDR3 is TGTGCCAGCAGCCCCACGGCGGGGGGAAAAAGGGATGAGCAGTTCTTC.

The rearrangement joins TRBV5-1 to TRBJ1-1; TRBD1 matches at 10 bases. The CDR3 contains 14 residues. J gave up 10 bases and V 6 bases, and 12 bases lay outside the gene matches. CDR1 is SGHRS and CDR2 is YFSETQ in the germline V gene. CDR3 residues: CASIIGTGEVVAFF. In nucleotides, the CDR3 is TGCGCCAGCATCATAGGGACAGGGGAAGTAGTAGCTTTCTTT.

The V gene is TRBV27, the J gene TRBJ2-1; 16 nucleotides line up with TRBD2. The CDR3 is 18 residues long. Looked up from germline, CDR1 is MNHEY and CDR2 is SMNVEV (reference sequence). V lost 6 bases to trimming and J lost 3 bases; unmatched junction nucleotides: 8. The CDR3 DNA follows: TGTGCCAGCAGCCCGCCGGGACTAGCGGGGGGGATCTACAATGAGCAGTTCTTC. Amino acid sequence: CASSPPGLAGGIYNEQFF.

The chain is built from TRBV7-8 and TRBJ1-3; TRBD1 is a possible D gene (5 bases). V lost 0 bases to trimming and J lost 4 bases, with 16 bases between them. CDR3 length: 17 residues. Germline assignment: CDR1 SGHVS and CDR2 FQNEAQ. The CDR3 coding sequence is TGTGCCAGCAGCTTAGCCCCCCCGGGGGGTTGGGGAAACACCATATATTTT. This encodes CASSLAPPGGWGNTIYF.

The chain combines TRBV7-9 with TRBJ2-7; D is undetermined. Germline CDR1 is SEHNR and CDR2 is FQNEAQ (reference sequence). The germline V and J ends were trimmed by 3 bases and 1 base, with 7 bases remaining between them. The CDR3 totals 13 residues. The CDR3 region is CASSFGRSYEQYF. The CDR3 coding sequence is TGTGCCAGCAGCTTCGGTCGTTCCTACGAGCAGTACTTC.